This TCR beta chain was obtained from a study of T-cell memory formation after mild COVID-19. MiXCR, run by TCRdb on the 5' RACE reads, gives a single entry per CDR3 protein. The sample has roughly 200,000 distinct CDR3 sequences, just over 9.5% seen once. In its sample, this clonotype was seen many times. V dropped 5 bases and J dropped 0 bases, with 11 bases sitting between them. CDR3 size: 14 residues. Germline V lookup: CDR1 SGHTA, CDR2 FQGNSA. This chain connects TRBV7-2 to TRBJ2-7; a weak D match, TRBD1 (6 bases). The source of this sequence is a man between 18 and 29 years old who had mild COVID-19 (a few samples of this study predate the infection). Cell type and time point are not known. Specimen: PBMCs or a T cell subset sorted from them (not recorded which). The CDR3 DNA sequence: TGTGCCAGCAGCCCGAGGACAGTCTCCTACGAGCAGTACTTC. Residues: CASSPRTVSYEQYF.